This record covers a single T cell receptor beta chain. The CDR3 consists of 14 residues. Germline CDR1 and CDR2: SGHDN and FVKESK. V dropped 4 bases and J dropped 2; count of bases not matched to a gene: 4. Profiling relied on immunoSEQ multiplex PCR, and the TCRdb table lists in-frame clones only, not all of them. This sample carries about 710,000 clones, 73% of them seen once, and the ten largest clones take roughly 2%. The sample originates from a study of shared clonotypes between healthy human individuals. V gene TRBV14 combines with J gene TRBJ2-7; 8 nucleotides align to TRBD2. Input material: memory CD4+ T cells sorted from blood. Subset reported: CD45RA-negative fraction. This receptor was obtained from a woman aged 25 to 45 in good health. In DNA form, the CDR3 reads TGTGCCAGCAGCCTCACTAGCGGACCCTACGAGCAGTACTTC. Residues: CASSLTSGPYEQYF.